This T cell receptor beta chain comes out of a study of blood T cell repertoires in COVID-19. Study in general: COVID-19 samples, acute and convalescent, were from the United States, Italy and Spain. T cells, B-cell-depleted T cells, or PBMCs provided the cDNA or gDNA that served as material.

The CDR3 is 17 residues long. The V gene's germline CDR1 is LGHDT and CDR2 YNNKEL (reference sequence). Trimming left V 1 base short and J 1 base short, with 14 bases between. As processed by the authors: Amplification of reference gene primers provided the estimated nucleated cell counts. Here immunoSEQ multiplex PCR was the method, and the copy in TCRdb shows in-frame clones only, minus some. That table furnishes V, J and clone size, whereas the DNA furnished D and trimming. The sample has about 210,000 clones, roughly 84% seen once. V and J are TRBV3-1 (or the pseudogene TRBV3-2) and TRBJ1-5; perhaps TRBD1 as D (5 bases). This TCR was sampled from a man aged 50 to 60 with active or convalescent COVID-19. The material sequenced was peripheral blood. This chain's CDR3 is CASSQGLAGGSNQPQHF. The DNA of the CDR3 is TGTGCCAGCAGCCAAGGGCTCGCGGGGGGGAGCAATCAGCCCCAGCATTTT.